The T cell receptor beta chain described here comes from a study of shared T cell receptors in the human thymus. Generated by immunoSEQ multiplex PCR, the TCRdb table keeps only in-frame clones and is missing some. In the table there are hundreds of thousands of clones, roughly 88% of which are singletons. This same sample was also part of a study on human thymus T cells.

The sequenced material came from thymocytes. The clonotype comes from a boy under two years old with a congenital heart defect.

CDR3 protein: CASSSGQNTQYF. The CDR3 bases are TGTGCCAGCAGCTCCGGACAGAACACGCAGTATTTT. The J gene is TRBJ2-3, the V gene TRBV5-6; D possibly corresponds to TRBD1 (6 bases). The CDR3 runs 12 residues. The germline V gene has CDR1 SGHDT and CDR2 YYEEEE. V lost 3 bases and J 9 bases, leaving 11 bases between the germline ends.